These 26 T cell receptor beta chains came from one sample sequenced in a study of blood T cell repertoires in COVID-19. Sequenced by immunoSEQ multiplex PCR; TCRdb stores in-frame clones only, minus some. The sample records roughly 250,000 clones, more than 75% being singletons. Sequenced: PBMCs or T cells enriched from blood (not recorded which). These receptor sequences come from a woman in her thirties or forties with acute COVID-19.

The V call is TRBV5-6, the J call TRBJ2-1; D call uncertain. The germline V gene has CDR1 SGHDT and CDR2 YYEEEE. This CDR3 region has 17 residues. The V end was cut by 1 base, the J end by 4 bases, with 18 bases between. In nucleotides, the CDR3 is TGTGCCAGCAGCTTGTCCCCTGGCCAGGTCGAATACAATGAGCAGTTCTTC. Residues: CASSLSPGQVEYNEQFF.

The chain employs TRBV11-2 and TRBJ2-1; 9 nucleotides line up with TRBD2. J lost 7 bases, V lost 8 bases, and 12 bases had no gene match. Germline CDR1 and CDR2: SGHAT and FQNNGV. CDR3 size: 15 residues. CDR3 DNA: TGTGCCAGCTCCGTCTTAGCGGGAGAAGGGAATGAGCAGTTCTTC. Residues: CASSVLAGEGNEQFF.

This rearrangement joins TRBV6-2 or TRBV6-3 to TRBJ2-7; 9 bases are shared with TRBD2. Unmatched junction bases numbered 10, after V lost 3 bases and J lost 7 bases. Germline V CDR1 and CDR2: MNHEY, SVGEGT. The CDR3 runs to 15 residues. CDR3 residues: CASSYGRERGEEQYF. CDR3 DNA: TGTGCCAGCAGTTATGGGCGGGAGCGGGGGGAAGAGCAGTACTTC.

The genes are TRBV3-1 (or the pseudogene TRBV3-2) and TRBJ1-2; perhaps TRBD1 as D (6 bases). V gave up 3 bases and J gave up 4 bases, with 12 bases separating them. This CDR3 is built from 14 residues. Germline CDR1 and CDR2: LGHDT and YNNKEL (reference sequence). CDR3 sequence reads: CASSHQGPGYGYTF. The CDR3 region has the DNA TGTGCCAGCAGCCACCAGGGGCCCGGCTATGGCTACACCTTC.

This chain uses TRBV4-1 with TRBJ2-1, with D maybe TRBD2 (5 bases). CDR1 and CDR2 from the germline V gene are MGHRA and YSYEKL. There are 15 residues in the CDR3. V shed 5 bases and J shed 7 bases, with 18 bases lying between them. CDR3 amino acids: CASSFDPTSGNEQFF. CDR3 nucleotide sequence: TGCGCCAGCAGCTTTGACCCTACCTCGGGGAATGAGCAGTTCTTC.

V usage is TRBV9 and J usage is TRBJ1-1, with D perhaps matching TRBD1 (5 bases). Trimming removed 2 bases from V and 11 bases from J, with 16 bases in between. CDR1 and CDR2 (germline): SGDLS, YYNGEE. This CDR3 region has 13 residues. The CDR3 reads CASSVGQIPPAFF. In DNA, the CDR3 is TGTGCCAGCAGCGTGGGGCAGATCCCCCCGGCTTTCTTT.

The J gene is TRBJ1-4, the V gene TRBV24-1, with 7 bases lining up with TRBD1. Germline V gene lookup returns CDR1 KGHDR and CDR2 SFDVKD. The CDR3 has 13 amino acids. Trimming cost V 4 bases and J 8 bases; bases outside gene matches: 3. The CDR3 DNA is TGTGCCACCAGTGAGAGGACAGGCGAAAAACTGTTTTTT. This encodes CATSERTGEKLFF.

V is TRBV27 and J is TRBJ2-3; no reliable D call. The germline V gene has CDR1 MNHEY and CDR2 SMNVEV (reference sequence). This CDR3 is 16 amino acids long. Trimming cost V 8 bases and J 4 bases, with 22 bases left between them. CDR3 region: CASPPSPALSPDTQYF. CDR3 DNA: TGTGCCAGCCCCCCTTCCCCCGCATTGAGTCCAGATACGCAGTATTTT.

The chain has TRBV10-3 and TRBJ2-7; 11 nucleotides match TRBD2. Trimming at V came to 6 bases and at J to 4 bases, leaving 8 bases not matched to a gene. Looked up from germline, CDR1 is ENHRY and CDR2 is SYGVKD. CDR3 length: 15 amino acids. CDR3 sequence: CAISAATSGVYEQYF. The CDR3 coding sequence is TGTGCCATCAGCGCCGCGACTAGCGGGGTGTACGAGCAGTACTTC.

The chain uses TRBV15 and TRBJ1-1, with D tentatively TRBD1 (6 bases). This CDR3 spans 14 amino acids. Germline loops: CDR1 LNHNV, CDR2 YYDKDF (reference sequence). V lost 1 base and J lost 5, with 11 bases in between. The CDR3 nucleotides are TGTGCCACCAGCAGAGCAACAGGGAGTACTGAAGCTTTCTTT. The encoded protein is CATSRATGSTEAFF.

V is TRBV7-9 and J is TRBJ2-2, with D possibly being TRBD2 (6 bases). V lost 5 bases and J lost 3, with 13 bases in between. This CDR3 spans 15 amino acids. Germline lookup yields CDR1 SEHNR and CDR2 FQNEAQ (reference sequence). The CDR3 spells CASSRSGYDTGELFF. The CDR3 bases are TGTGCCAGCAGCCGTAGCGGATATGACACCGGGGAGCTGTTTTTT.

V is TRBV3-1 (or the pseudogene TRBV3-2) and J is TRBJ2-5; TRBD2 agrees at 7 bases. Germline V lookup: CDR1 LGHDT, CDR2 YNNKEL (reference sequence). The CDR3 loop spans 13 amino acids. V dropped 6 bases and J dropped 9; count of bases not matched to a gene: 10. The CDR3 spells CASSQTRAGAQYF. For the CDR3, the DNA is TGTGCCAGCAGTCAAACTAGGGCGGGGGCCCAGTACTTC.

The genes are TRBV5-6 and TRBJ2-7; the match to TRBD1 covers 7 bases. The J segment lost 3 bases and the V segment lost 0 bases, leaving 6 bases of the junction unmatched. The germline V gene encodes CDR1 SGHDT and CDR2 YYEEEE. CDR3 length: 15 amino acids. The CDR3 here is CASSLGGGGGYEQYF. CDR3 nucleotide sequence: TGTGCCAGCAGCTTGGGAGGGGGCGGTGGCTACGAGCAGTACTTC.

This chain joins TRBV7-3 and TRBJ2-1; 10 bases agree with TRBD2. The CDR3 covers 16 residues. The germline gives CDR1 SGHTA, CDR2 FQGTGA. With V trimmed by 4 bases and J by 0 bases, 3 bases remained unmatched. The CDR3 nucleotides read TGTGCCAGCAGCTCTTCTAGCGGGAGCTCCTACAATGAGCAGTTCTTC. Its translation is CASSSSSGSSYNEQFF.

This sequence joins TRBV11-2 and TRBJ2-1; 7 nucleotides align to TRBD2. V lost 1 base and J lost 7; bases outside the gene matches: 13. The CDR3 is 17 amino acids. Germline lookup yields CDR1 SGHAT and CDR2 FQNNGV. CDR3 DNA sequence: TGTGCCAGCAGCTTAGTAGGAAAGCGGGATGGCGTGAATGAGCAGTTCTTC. Translated, it gives CASSLVGKRDGVNEQFF.

The CDR3 is CASSSRRSPGSSYNEQFF. CDR3 in DNA: TGTGCCAGCAGCTCGCGGCGTTCACCCGGGAGCTCCTACAATGAGCAGTTCTTC. The chain uses TRBV7-8 and TRBJ2-1; possible D gene TRBD2, 6 bases. Trimming left V 4 bases short and J 0 bases short, with 19 bases between. The CDR3 consists of 18 residues. Germline-derived CDR1 and CDR2 are SGHVS and FQNEAQ. The full variable domain, in which reference TRBV7-8 and TRBJ2-1 provide the parts outside the CDR3, is GAGVSQSPRYKVAKRGQDVALRCDPISGHVSLFWYQQALGQGPEFLTYFQNEAQLDKSGLPSDRFFAERPEGSVSTLKIQRTQQEDSAVYLCASSSRRSPGSSYNEQFFGPGTRLTVL.

The genes are TRBV10-3 and TRBJ2-5, with 14 bases identical to TRBD2. Germline CDR1 reads ENHRY; CDR2 reads SYGVKD. With V trimmed by 5 bases and J by 2 bases, 13 bases remained unmatched. The CDR3 consists of 19 residues. This CDR3 is CAISPPGLAGEGWQETQYF. As DNA, the CDR3 is TGTGCCATCAGTCCTCCGGGACTAGCGGGAGAGGGGTGGCAAGAGACCCAGTACTTC.

This clone was observed a few times. The chain recombines TRBV9 with TRBJ1-2; D perhaps matches TRBD1 (5 bases). CDR1 is SGDLS and CDR2 is YYNGEE in the germline V gene. V was cut by 4 bases and J by 8 bases, with 12 bases left in between. The CDR3 length is 12 residues. DNA of the CDR3: TGTGCCAGCAGCACGCGCGGGGGAGGCTACACCTTC. This translates into CASSTRGGGYTF.

The chain is built from TRBV25-1 and TRBJ2-1; a weak D match, TRBD2 (6 bases). The germline V gene has CDR1 MGHDK and CDR2 SYGVNS. This CDR3 spans 17 amino acids. V lost 3 bases and J 0 bases, leaving 15 bases between the germline ends. CDR3 DNA: TGTGCCAGCAGTGACGTGGGGGGTGGGGTCTCCTACAATGAGCAGTTCTTC. Translation gives CASSDVGGGVSYNEQFF.

This clone was recorded only once. The chain combines TRBV20-1 with TRBJ1-2, with a possible D match to TRBD1 (5 bases). Looked up from germline, CDR1 is DFQATT and CDR2 is SNEGSKA (reference sequence). This CDR3 contains 11 residues. Trimming cost V 5 bases and J 6 bases, with 10 bases left between them. The DNA of the CDR3 is TGCAGTGCTTATCAGGGTAATGGCTACACCTTC. Translated, it gives CSAYQGNGYTF.

The chain joins TRBV6-6 to TRBJ1-4; unclear D gene. Germline CDR1 MNHNY, CDR2 SVGAGI (reference sequence). The CDR3 is 13 residues long. With 8 bases removed from V and 1 base from J, the gap between germline ends came to 8 bases. The DNA of the CDR3 is TGTGCCAGCCGGGGAGTAACTAATGAAAAACTGTTTTTT. Translated, it gives CASRGVTNEKLFF.

The chain joins TRBV19 to TRBJ2-1; 14 bases map to TRBD2. Per germline, CDR1 LNHDA and CDR2 SQIVND (reference sequence). Trimming at V came to 9 bases and at J to 8 bases, leaving 9 bases not matched to a gene. The CDR3 spans 15 residues. The CDR3 sequence is CASRGLAGALDEQFF. Here the CDR3 DNA reads TGTGCCAGCAGGGGACTAGCGGGAGCGTTAGATGAGCAGTTCTTC.

By sample fraction, this clone is medium-sized. V gene TRBV7-9 combines with J gene TRBJ2-1; TRBD2 matches at 7 bases. Germline assignment: CDR1 SEHNR and CDR2 FQNEAQ (reference sequence). V was pared by 3 bases and J by 8 bases, with 4 bases of the junction left unmatched. The CDR3 contains 13 residues. The DNA for the CDR3 is TGTGCCAGCAGCTTTCGGGAGGTCGATGAGCAGTTCTTC. This sequence encodes CASSFREVDEQFF.

V gene TRBV7-2 combines with J gene TRBJ2-5; 11 nucleotides match TRBD2. Germline lookup yields CDR1 SGHTA and CDR2 FQGNSA. Trimming cost V 1 base and J 4 bases; bases outside gene matches: 2. This CDR3 is 15 amino acids long. The CDR3 here is CASSLGLAGGETQYF. CDR3 in DNA: TGTGCCAGCAGCTTAGGGCTAGCGGGAGGAGAGACCCAGTACTTC.

The gene calls are TRBV19 and TRBJ1-2, with D uncertain. This CDR3 region has 16 residues. The V and J ends lost 5 bases and 2 bases respectively, with 18 bases between them. CDR1 and CDR2 (germline): LNHDA, SQIVND (reference sequence). CDR3 sequence (DNA): TGTGCCAGTAGTCCGGCCCTAGAACGGAGGAACTATGGCTACACCTTC. Translating gives CASSPALERRNYGYTF. The entire variable domain, with the rest obtained from reference TRBV19 and TRBJ1-2, is as follows: DGGITQSPKYLFRKEGQNVTLSCEQNLNHDAMYWYRQDPGQGLRLIYYSQIVNDFQKGDIAEGYSVSREKKESFPLTVTSAQKNPTAFYLCASSPALERRNYGYTFGSGTRLTVV.

This chain connects TRBV6-5 to TRBJ2-1; TRBD2 agrees at 11 bases. This CDR3 is built from 14 residues. Per germline, CDR1 MNHEY and CDR2 SVGAGI. The ends lost 5 bases at V and 9 bases at J; junction bases unmatched: 6. The CDR3 DNA follows: TGTGCCAGCAGTACTAGCGGGAGTCTTAGTGAGCAGTTCTTC. Encoded protein: CASSTSGSLSEQFF.